The sequence of this TCR beta chain was determined in a study of regulatory T cells in long-lasting Graves disease. The CDR3 has 16 residues. Losses at the gene ends were 3 bases for V and 4 bases for J; bases not matched to a gene: 8. iRepertoire HTBI primers and Arm-PCR of CDR3 regions built TCR beta libraries. TCRdb independently ran MiXCR on the multiplex PCR reads; one entry per CDR3 protein. This sample has hundreds of thousands of distinct CDR3 sequences, with 15% to 20% found just once. Noted time point: newly diagnosed GD, antithyroid drugs for less than 3 months. Generation of the TCR library employed RNA extracted from PBMCs. This clonotype was seen many times. This same sample was also taken into another study, of T cells in Graves' hyperthyroidism and ophthalmopathy.

Sample: peripheral blood mononuclear cells (PBMCs), taken at new diagnosis, from a patient treated with antithyroid drugs. This sequence was found in a woman under 40 with Graves disease. The genes are TRBV12-3 or TRBV12-4 and TRBJ2-2, with 7 bases matching TRBD1. The CDR3 loop is CASSFPGQTPTGELFF. The CDR3 region has the DNA TGTGCCAGCAGTTTTCCGGGACAGACACCCACCGGGGAGCTGTTTTTT.